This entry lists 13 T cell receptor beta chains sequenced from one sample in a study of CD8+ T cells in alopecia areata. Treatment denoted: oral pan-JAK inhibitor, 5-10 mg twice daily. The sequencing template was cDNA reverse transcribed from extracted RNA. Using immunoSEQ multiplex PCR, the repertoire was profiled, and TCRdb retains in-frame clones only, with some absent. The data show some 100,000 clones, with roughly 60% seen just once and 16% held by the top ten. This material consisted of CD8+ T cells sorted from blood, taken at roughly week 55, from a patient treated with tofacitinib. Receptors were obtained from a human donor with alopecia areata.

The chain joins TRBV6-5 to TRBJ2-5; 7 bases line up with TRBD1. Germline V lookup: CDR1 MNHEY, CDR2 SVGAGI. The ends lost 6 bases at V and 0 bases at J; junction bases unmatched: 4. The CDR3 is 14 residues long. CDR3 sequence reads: CASSLGTDQETQYF. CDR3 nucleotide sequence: TGTGCCAGCAGCCTCGGGACAGACCAAGAGACCCAGTACTTC.

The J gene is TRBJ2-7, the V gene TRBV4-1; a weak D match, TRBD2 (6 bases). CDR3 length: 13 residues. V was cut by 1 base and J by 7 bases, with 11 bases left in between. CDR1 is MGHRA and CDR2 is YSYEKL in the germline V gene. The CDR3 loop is CASSQGPEGEQYF. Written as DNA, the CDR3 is TGCGCCAGCAGCCAAGGGCCGGAGGGGGAGCAGTACTTC.

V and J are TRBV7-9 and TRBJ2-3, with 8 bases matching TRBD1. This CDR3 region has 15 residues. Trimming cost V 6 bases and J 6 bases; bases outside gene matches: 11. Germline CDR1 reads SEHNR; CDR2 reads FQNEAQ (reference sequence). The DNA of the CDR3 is TGTGCCAGCAGTTCCGGACAGGGCCCTCCCGATACGCAGTATTTT. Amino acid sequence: CASSSGQGPPDTQYF.

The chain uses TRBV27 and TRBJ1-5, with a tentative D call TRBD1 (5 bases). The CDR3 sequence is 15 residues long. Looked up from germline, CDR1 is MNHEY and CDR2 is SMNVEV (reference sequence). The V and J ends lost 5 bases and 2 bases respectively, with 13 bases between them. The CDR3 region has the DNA TGTGCCAGCAGTCCCCGGGGGTCTGGCAATCAGCCCCAGCATTTT. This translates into CASSPRGSGNQPQHF.

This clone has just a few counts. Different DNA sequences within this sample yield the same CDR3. This CDR3 is CASSLNYGYTF. Here the CDR3 DNA reads TGTGCCTCCTCCTTAAACTATGGCTACACCTTC. The rearrangement joins TRBV7-9 to TRBJ1-2; D is unresolved. With 11 bases removed from V and 2 bases from J, the gap between germline ends came to 9 bases. The CDR3 consists of 11 residues. Germline-derived CDR1 and CDR2 are SEHNR and FQNEAQ (reference sequence).

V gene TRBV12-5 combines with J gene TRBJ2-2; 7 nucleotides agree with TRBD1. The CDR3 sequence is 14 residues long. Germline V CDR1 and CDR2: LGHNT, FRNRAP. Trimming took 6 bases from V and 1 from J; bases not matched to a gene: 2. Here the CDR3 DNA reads TGTGCTAGTGGGGGGACAGTGAACACCGGGGAGCTGTTTTTT. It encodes CASGGTVNTGELFF.

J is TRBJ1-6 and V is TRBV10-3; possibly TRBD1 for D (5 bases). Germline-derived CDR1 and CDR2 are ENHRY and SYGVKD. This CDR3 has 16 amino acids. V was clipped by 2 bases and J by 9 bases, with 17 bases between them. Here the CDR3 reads CAISEASGLGGSPLHF. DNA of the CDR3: TGTGCCATCAGTGAGGCCTCGGGGCTCGGGGGTTCACCCCTCCACTTT.

The CDR3 loop is CASSLSPGSNEQYF. The CDR3 DNA follows: TGTGCCAGCAGTTTATCACCGGGCTCGAACGAGCAGTACTTC. V and J are TRBV27 and TRBJ2-7; D is uncertain. The CDR3 totals 14 residues. Trimming shortened V by 0 bases and J by 5 bases, and 11 bases separated the two germline ends. Germline CDR1 MNHEY, CDR2 SMNVEV (reference sequence).

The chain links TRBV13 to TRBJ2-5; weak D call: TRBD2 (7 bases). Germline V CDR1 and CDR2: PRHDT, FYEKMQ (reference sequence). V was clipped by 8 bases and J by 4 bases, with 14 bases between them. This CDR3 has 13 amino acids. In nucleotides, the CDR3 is TGTGCCAGCTCTACCGGGGGGCGAGAGACCCAGTACTTC. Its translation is CASSTGGRETQYF.

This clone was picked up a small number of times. CDR3 sequence reads: CASSISGRGRTEQYF. CDR3 DNA sequence: TGTGCCAGTAGTATCAGCGGCAGGGGGCGTACCGAGCAGTACTTC. The chain uses TRBV19 and TRBJ2-7, with 8 bases identical to TRBD1. Trimming took 3 bases from V and 6 from J; bases not matched to a gene: 10. This CDR3 contains 15 residues. Germline V gene lookup returns CDR1 LNHDA and CDR2 SQIVND (reference sequence). Full variable domain (missing parts from reference TRBV19 and TRBJ2-7): DGGITQSPKYLFRKEGQNVTLSCEQNLNHDAMYWYRQDPGQGLRLIYYSQIVNDFQKGDIAEGYSVSREKKESFPLTVTSAQKNPTAFYLCASSISGRGRTEQYFGPGTRLTVT.

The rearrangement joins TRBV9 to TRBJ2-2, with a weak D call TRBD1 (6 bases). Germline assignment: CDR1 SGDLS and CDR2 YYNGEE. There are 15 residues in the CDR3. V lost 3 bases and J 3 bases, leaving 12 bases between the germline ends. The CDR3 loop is CASSGTGSDTGELFF. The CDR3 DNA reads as TGTGCCAGCAGCGGCACAGGGTCCGACACCGGGGAGCTGTTTTTT.

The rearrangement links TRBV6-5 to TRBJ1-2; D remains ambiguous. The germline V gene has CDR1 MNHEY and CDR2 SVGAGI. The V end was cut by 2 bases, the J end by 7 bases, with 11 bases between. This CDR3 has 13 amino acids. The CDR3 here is CASSYKATSGYTF. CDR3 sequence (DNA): TGTGCCAGCAGTTACAAGGCTACTTCTGGCTACACCTTC.

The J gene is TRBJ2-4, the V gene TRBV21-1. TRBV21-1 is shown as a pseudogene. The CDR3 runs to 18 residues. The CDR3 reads CASSKAWMGGRAKNIQYF. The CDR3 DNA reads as TGTGCCAGCAGCAAAGCATGGATGGGGGGCCGAGCCAAAAACATTCAGTACTTC.